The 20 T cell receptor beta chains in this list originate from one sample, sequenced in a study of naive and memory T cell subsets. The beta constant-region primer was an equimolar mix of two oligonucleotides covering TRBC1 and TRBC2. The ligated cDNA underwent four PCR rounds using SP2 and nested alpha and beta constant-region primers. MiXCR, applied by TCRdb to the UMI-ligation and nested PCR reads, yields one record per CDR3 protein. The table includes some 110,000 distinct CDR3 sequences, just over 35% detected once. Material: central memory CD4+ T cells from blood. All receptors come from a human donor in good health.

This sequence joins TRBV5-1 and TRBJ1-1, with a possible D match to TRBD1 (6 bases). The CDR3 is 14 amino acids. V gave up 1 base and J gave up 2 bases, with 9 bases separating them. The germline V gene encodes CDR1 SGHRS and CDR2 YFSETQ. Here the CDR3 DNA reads TGCGCCAGCAGCTTGCTGGGGGCTAACACTGAAGCTTTCTTT. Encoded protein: CASSLLGANTEAFF.

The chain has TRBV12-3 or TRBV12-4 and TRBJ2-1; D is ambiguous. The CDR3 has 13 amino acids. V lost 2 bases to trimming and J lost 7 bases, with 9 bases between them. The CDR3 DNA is TGTGCCAGCAGTTTACTCCTGGGGAATGAGCAGTTCTTC. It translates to CASSLLLGNEQFF.

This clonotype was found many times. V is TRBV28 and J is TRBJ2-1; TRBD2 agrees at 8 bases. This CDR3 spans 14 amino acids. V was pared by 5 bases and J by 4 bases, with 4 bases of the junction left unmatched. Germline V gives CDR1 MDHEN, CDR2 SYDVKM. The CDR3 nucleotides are TGTGCCAGCAGTGGTCTAGCGGGTTACAATGAGCAGTTCTTC. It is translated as CASSGLAGYNEQFF.

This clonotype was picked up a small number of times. The CDR3 loop is CASRRPGTGELFF. DNA of the CDR3: TGTGCCAGCAGGCGCCCCGGCACCGGGGAGCTGTTTTTT. V gene TRBV6-5 combines with J gene TRBJ2-2, with D unclear. The CDR3 consists of 13 residues. Trimming stripped 6 bases from V and 4 bases from J, with 9 bases between. Germline-derived CDR1 and CDR2 are MNHEY and SVGAGI.

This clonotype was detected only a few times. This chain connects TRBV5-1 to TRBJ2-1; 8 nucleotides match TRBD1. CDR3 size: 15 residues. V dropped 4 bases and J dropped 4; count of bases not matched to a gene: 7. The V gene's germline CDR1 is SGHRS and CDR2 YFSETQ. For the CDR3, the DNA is TGCGCCAGCAGCCTCGACGGACAGGGATACAATGAGCAGTTCTTC. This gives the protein CASSLDGQGYNEQFF.

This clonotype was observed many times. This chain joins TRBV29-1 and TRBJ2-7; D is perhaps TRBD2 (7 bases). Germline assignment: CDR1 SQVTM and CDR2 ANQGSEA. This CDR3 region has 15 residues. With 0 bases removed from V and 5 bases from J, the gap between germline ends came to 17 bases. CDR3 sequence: CSVEDAEGGAHEQYF. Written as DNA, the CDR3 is TGCAGCGTTGAAGATGCGGAGGGGGGGGCCCACGAGCAGTACTTC.

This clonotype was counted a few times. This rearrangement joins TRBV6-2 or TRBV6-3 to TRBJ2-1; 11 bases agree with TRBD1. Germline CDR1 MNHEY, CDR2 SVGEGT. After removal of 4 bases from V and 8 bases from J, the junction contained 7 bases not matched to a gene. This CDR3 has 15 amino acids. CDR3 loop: CASSSAGTGGDEQFF. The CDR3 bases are TGTGCCAGCAGTTCCGCCGGGACAGGGGGTGATGAGCAGTTCTTC.

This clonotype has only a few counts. The CDR3 DNA is TGTGCCAGCAGTCCCCGGAGTCTCCTTCGCGAGCAGTACTTC. It encodes CASSPRSLLREQYF. The V and J genes are TRBV27 and TRBJ2-7; D unclear. Germline CDR1 is MNHEY and CDR2 is SMNVEV (reference sequence). Trimming stripped 5 bases from V and 6 bases from J, with 17 bases between. The CDR3 is 14 residues long.

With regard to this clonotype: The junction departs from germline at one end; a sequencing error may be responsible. In DNA form, the CDR3 reads TGCAGTGCTAGAATATCGTCCGCTGGAAACCCCATATATTTT. Protein product: CSARISSAGNPIYF. V usage is TRBV20-1 and J usage is TRBJ1-3; D not resolved. Germline assignment: CDR1 DFQATT and CDR2 SNEGSKA (reference sequence). This CDR3 has 14 amino acids.

The CDR3 bases are TGTGCCAGCAGCTTAGATCAGGGGACTAGTAATGAGCAGTTCTTC. Translation: CASSLDQGTSNEQFF. This chain connects TRBV11-3 to TRBJ2-1, with 8 bases that match TRBD2. CDR3 size: 15 residues. V shed 0 bases and J 7 bases; nucleotides not matched to a gene: 5. Germline lookup yields CDR1 SGHNT and CDR2 YENEEA.

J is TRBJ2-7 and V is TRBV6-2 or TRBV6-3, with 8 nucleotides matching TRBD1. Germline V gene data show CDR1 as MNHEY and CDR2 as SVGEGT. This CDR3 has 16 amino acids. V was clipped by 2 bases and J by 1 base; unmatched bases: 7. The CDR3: CASSYPRQGLSYEQYF. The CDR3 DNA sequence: TGTGCCAGCAGTTACCCCAGACAGGGGTTATCCTACGAGCAGTACTTC.

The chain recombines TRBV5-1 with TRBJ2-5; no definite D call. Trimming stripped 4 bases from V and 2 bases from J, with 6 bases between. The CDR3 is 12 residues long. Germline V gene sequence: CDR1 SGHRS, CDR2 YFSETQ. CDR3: CASSRYQETQYF. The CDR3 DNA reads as TGCGCCAGCAGCCGGTATCAAGAGACCCAGTACTTC.

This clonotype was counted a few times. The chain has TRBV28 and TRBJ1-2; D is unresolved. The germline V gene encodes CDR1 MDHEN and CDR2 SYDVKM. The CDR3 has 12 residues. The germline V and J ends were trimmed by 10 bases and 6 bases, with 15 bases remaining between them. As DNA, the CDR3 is TGTGCCACCCGTACCGGGTTTGATGGCTACACCTTC. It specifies CATRTGFDGYTF.

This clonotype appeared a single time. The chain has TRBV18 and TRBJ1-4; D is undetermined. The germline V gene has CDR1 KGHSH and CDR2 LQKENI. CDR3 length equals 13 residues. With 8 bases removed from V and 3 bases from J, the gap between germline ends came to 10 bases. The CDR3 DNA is TGTGCCAGCCGCCCTGGCGCTAATGAAAAACTGTTTTTT. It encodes CASRPGANEKLFF.

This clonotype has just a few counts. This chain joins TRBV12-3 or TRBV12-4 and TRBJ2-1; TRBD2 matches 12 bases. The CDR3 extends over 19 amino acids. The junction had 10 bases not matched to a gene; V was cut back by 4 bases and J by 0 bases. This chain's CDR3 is CASSSLTGLAGSSYNEQFF. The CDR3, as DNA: TGTGCCAGCAGTTCGTTAACCGGACTAGCGGGAAGCTCCTACAATGAGCAGTTCTTC.

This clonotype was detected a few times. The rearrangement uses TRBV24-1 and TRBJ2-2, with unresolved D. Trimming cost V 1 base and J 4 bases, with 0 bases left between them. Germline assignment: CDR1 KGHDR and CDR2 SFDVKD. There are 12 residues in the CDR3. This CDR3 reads CATSDFTGELFF. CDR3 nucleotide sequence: TGTGCCACCAGTGATTTCACCGGGGAGCTGTTTTTT.

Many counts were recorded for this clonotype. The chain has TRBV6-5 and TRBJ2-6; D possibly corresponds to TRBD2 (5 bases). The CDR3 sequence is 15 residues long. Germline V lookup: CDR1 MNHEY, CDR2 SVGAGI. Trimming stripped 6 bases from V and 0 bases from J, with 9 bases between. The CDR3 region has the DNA TGTGCCAGCAGACTTGGGAGCTCTGGGGCCAACGTCCTGACTTTC. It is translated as CASRLGSSGANVLTF.

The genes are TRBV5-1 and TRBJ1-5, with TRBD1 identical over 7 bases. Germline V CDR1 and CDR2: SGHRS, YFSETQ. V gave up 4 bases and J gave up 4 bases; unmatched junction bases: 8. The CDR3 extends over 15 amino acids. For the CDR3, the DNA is TGCGCCAGCAGCCCGGGACAGCGGGGAAATCAGCCCCAGCATTTT. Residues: CASSPGQRGNQPQHF.

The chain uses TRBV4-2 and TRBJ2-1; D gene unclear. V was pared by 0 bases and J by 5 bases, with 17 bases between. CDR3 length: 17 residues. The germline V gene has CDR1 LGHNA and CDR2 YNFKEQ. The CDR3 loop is CASSQEPARLRNNEQFF. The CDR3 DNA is TGTGCCAGCAGCCAAGAGCCGGCCAGGTTAAGGAACAATGAGCAGTTCTTC.

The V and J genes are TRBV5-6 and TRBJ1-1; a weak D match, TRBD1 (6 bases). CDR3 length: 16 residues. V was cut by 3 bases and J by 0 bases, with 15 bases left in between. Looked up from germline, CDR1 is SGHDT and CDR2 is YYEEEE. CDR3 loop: CASSSTQGTMNTEAFF. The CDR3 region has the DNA TGTGCCAGCAGCTCTACACAGGGAACCATGAACACTGAAGCTTTCTTT.